This entry is about one T cell receptor (beta chain). Its antigen remains unknown. TCRdb reprocessed the 5' RACE reads, keeping one entry per CDR3 protein, no DNA. This sample's table reports a few hundred thousand distinct CDR3 sequences. These data are taken from a study of T cells expressing NK-cell markers. Study-wide points: Once again these clonotypes came out on top in the CD3+CD56-NKG2C+ fraction of a handful of donors.

Germline CDR1 SGHTA, CDR2 FQGNSA. The length of the CDR3 is 13 residues. Input material: blood T cells: a sorted CD56 or NKG2C T cell subset, CD4+ or CD8+ T cells, or bulk PBMC T cells (not recorded which). This sequence was found in a man between 18 and 29 years old in good health. V and J are TRBV7-2 and TRBJ2-3; TCRdb lists TRBD2, though no DNA is available to test this call. This chain's CDR3 is CASSLTGRDTQYF.